This T cell receptor beta chain was observed in a study of blood T cell repertoires in COVID-19. The wider study: Some COVID-19 samples were acute and others convalescent; all came from the United States, Italy and Spain.

This CDR3 contains 15 residues. J gave up 1 base and V 5 bases, and 5 bases lay outside the gene matches. Germline V lookup: CDR1 LNHDA, CDR2 SQIVND (reference sequence). The table came from immunoSEQ multiplex PCR; TCRdb's copy has only in-frame clones and leaves some out. The data show about 300,000 clones, roughly 86% seen once. A PCR-confirmed or clinician-diagnosed COVID-19 case had contacted exposed participants within 2 weeks of entry. This TCR came from a woman aged 45-60 years who had been exposed to COVID-19. What was sequenced was PBMCs or T cells enriched from blood (not recorded which). J is TRBJ2-7 and V is TRBV19; TRBD1 agrees at 10 bases. CDR3 loop: CASSAGTGVSYEQYF. CDR3 in DNA: TGTGCCAGTAGTGCAGGGACAGGGGTTTCCTACGAGCAGTACTTC.